A single sample is the source of the 32 T cell receptor beta chains below, sequenced in a study of immune cell composition in non-small cell lung cancer. The protocol was immunoSEQ multiplex PCR, while the TCRdb copy is restricted to in-frame clones and leaves out a portion. In the table there are 1,200 or so clones, under 80% of which are singletons. The sequencing input was lung tumor tissue. The receptors stem from a human donor with non-small cell lung cancer.

The V gene is TRBV7-3, the J gene TRBJ2-1; 8 bases map to TRBD2. The CDR3 runs 16 residues. Trimming at V came to 3 bases and at J to 7 bases, leaving 11 bases not matched to a gene. Germline V CDR1 and CDR2: SGHTA, FQGTGA. The CDR3 DNA reads as TGTGCCAGCAGCTTTACGGGGATAGCGGGGACTAATGAGCAGTTCTTC. Translation: CASSFTGIAGTNEQFF.

This clone was picked up one time. The V and J genes are TRBV7-6 and TRBJ1-2; 9 bases map to TRBD1. The CDR3 consists of 14 residues. The germline V gene encodes CDR1 SGHVS and CDR2 FNYEAQ. V was pared by 4 bases and J by 4 bases, with 4 bases of the junction left unmatched. As DNA, the CDR3 is TGTGCCAGCAGCTCAAAGACAGGGGGCTATGGCTACACCTTC. Translation: CASSSKTGGYGYTF.

This chain links TRBV7-6 with TRBJ2-2; maybe TRBD2 (6 bases). The CDR3 runs to 15 residues. The V end was cut by 2 bases, the J end by 4 bases, with 11 bases between. CDR1 and CDR2 (germline): SGHVS, FNYEAQ. The CDR3 region has the DNA TGTGCCAGCAGCTTATCGGGAGAGGTCACCGGGGAGCTGTTTTTT. It yields the protein CASSLSGEVTGELFF.

The rearrangement links TRBV7-3 to TRBJ2-6; D is uncertain. V gave up 3 bases and J gave up 2 bases, with 8 bases separating them. The CDR3 sequence is 15 residues long. CDR1 and CDR2 from the germline V gene are SGHTA and FQGTGA. The CDR3 DNA reads TGTGCCAGCAGCTTCATAGCTGCTGGGGCCAACGTCCTGACTTTC. Encoded protein: CASSFIAAGANVLTF.

This clone is categorized as large. The V call is TRBV15, the J call TRBJ2-1; 7 bases are shared with TRBD1. Trimming cost V 4 bases and J 3 bases; bases outside gene matches: 6. CDR3 length: 15 residues. The germline gives CDR1 LNHNV, CDR2 YYDKDF (reference sequence). CDR3 protein: CATSTWTGYYNEQFF. The CDR3 DNA reads as TGTGCCACCAGCACGTGGACAGGCTACTACAATGAGCAGTTCTTC. The full variable domain, rest sourced from reference TRBV15 and TRBJ2-1, is DAMVIQNPRYQVTQFGKPVTLSCSQTLNHNVMYWYQQKSSQAPKLLFHYYDKDFNNEADTPDNFQSRRPNTSFCFLDIRSPGLGDTAMYLCATSTWTGYYNEQFFGPGTRLTVL.

The V call is TRBV18, the J call TRBJ2-5, with TRBD1 as a possible D gene (5 bases). The CDR3 has 13 residues. V was trimmed by 4 bases and J by 0 bases, leaving 6 bases between them. In germline, CDR1 is KGHSH, CDR2 LQKENI. The CDR3 DNA is TGTGCCAGCTCACAGGGGTACCAAGAGACCCAGTACTTC. Amino acids: CASSQGYQETQYF.

J is TRBJ1-1 and V is TRBV7-9; D unclear. CDR3 length: 11 amino acids. In germline, CDR1 is SEHNR, CDR2 FQNEAQ (reference sequence). The V gene lost 6 bases and the J gene lost 4 bases, with 6 bases spanning the gap. For the CDR3, the DNA is TGTGCCAGCAGGGAGGTCACTGAAGCTTTCTTT. This translates into CASREVTEAFF.

The chain has TRBV5-8 and TRBJ2-5; TRBD2 agrees at 8 bases. Germline V gives CDR1 SGHTS, CDR2 YDEGEE. The CDR3 extends over 16 amino acids. V lost 2 bases to trimming and J lost 9 bases; unmatched junction nucleotides: 15. Here the CDR3 DNA reads TGTGCCAGCAGCTTTCCGGCGGGAGGCCCAACAAGGGCCCAGTACTTC. It translates to CASSFPAGGPTRAQYF.

The chain has TRBV19 and TRBJ2-7; 10 nucleotides align to TRBD2. The V and J ends lost 5 bases and 5 bases, in that order; junction bases with no gene match: 9. The germline V gene has CDR1 LNHDA and CDR2 SQIVND (reference sequence). The CDR3 runs 15 residues. This CDR3 is CASSVSSGSFDEQYF. In DNA, the CDR3 is TGTGCCAGTAGTGTCTCTAGCGGGAGTTTCGACGAGCAGTACTTC.

The V gene is TRBV19, the J gene TRBJ2-3; the match to TRBD1 covers 10 bases. Trimming cost V 3 bases and J 2 bases; bases outside gene matches: 5. The germline V gene has CDR1 LNHDA and CDR2 SQIVND (reference sequence). The CDR3 consists of 16 residues. CDR3 sequence: CASSMGTGVTTDTQYF. For the CDR3, the DNA is TGTGCCAGTAGTATGGGGACAGGGGTAACCACAGATACGCAGTATTTT.

In its sample, this clone is hyperexpanded. The chain has TRBV11-3 and TRBJ1-6, with D perhaps TRBD1 (6 bases). The CDR3 extends over 13 amino acids. Germline V gene lookup returns CDR1 SGHNT and CDR2 YENEEA. Trimming stripped 5 bases from V and 8 bases from J, with 10 bases between. The CDR3 DNA sequence: TGTGCCAGCAGCCTGAGGACAGATTCACCCCTCCACTTT. It is translated as CASSLRTDSPLHF.

The CDR3 coding sequence is TGTGCCATCAGTGAGGCAGGGTTGAGTGATGGCTACACCTTC. Residues: CAISEAGLSDGYTF. The V call is TRBV10-3, the J call TRBJ1-2; tentatively, D is TRBD1 (5 bases). The CDR3 extends over 14 amino acids. Germline V gene sequence: CDR1 ENHRY, CDR2 SYGVKD. V lost 2 bases, J lost 6 bases, and 13 bases lay in between.

V and J are TRBV6-5 and TRBJ2-1, with 7 bases lining up with TRBD1. V shed 6 bases, J shed 4 bases, and the junction held 3 bases outside the gene matches. In germline, CDR1 is MNHEY, CDR2 SVGAGI. The CDR3 totals 13 residues. The CDR3 nucleotides are TGTGCCAGCAGCCGGGACAGTTACAATGAGCAGTTCTTC. The encoded protein is CASSRDSYNEQFF.

The chain joins TRBV7-2 to TRBJ2-4; D is uncertain. V was cut by 5 bases and J by 7 bases, with 15 bases left in between. The germline gives CDR1 SGHTA, CDR2 FQGNSA. The CDR3 spans 14 residues. CDR3 region: CASSTRPEVNIQYF. The CDR3 coding sequence is TGTGCCAGCAGCACCAGACCTGAGGTGAACATTCAGTACTTC.

The V and J genes are TRBV18 and TRBJ2-1; tentative D call: TRBD1 (6 bases). Germline V lookup: CDR1 KGHSH, CDR2 LQKENI. The CDR3 consists of 14 residues. V lost 2 bases to trimming and J lost 6 bases, with 11 bases between them. The CDR3 is CASSPSGVRNEQFF. CDR3 nucleotides: TGTGCCAGCTCACCATCAGGGGTTCGCAATGAGCAGTTCTTC.

This chain connects TRBV5-1 to TRBJ1-1, with 7 positions matching TRBD1. V lost 4 bases and J lost 4; bases outside the gene matches: 4. The CDR3 consists of 13 residues. CDR1 and CDR2 from the germline V gene are SGHRS and YFSETQ. The CDR3 region has the DNA TGCGCCAGCAGCGAGGGGGCAGGCACTGAAGCTTTCTTT. It codes for CASSEGAGTEAFF.

CDR3 residues: CASSLDAAPYNEQFF. The DNA for the CDR3 is TGTGCCAGCAGCTTAGATGCGGCCCCATACAATGAGCAGTTCTTC. The chain recombines TRBV7-3 with TRBJ2-1; D remains ambiguous. The CDR3 runs to 15 residues. Trimming shortened V by 2 bases and J by 4 bases, and 12 bases separated the two germline ends. Germline lookup yields CDR1 SGHTA and CDR2 FQGTGA.

This chain links TRBV7-9 with TRBJ1-3, with 9 positions matching TRBD1. Trimming cost V 5 bases and J 3 bases; bases outside gene matches: 8. CDR1 SEHNR and CDR2 FQNEAQ come from the germline V gene (reference sequence). This CDR3 region has 16 residues. The CDR3 nucleotides read TGTGCCAGCAGCGGGGGACAGGGAACGAATGGAAACACCATATATTTT. Protein: CASSGGQGTNGNTIYF. Drawing the rest from reference TRBV7-9 and TRBJ1-3, the complete variable domain is DTGVSQNPRHKITKRGQNVTFRCDPISEHNRLYWYRQTLGQGPEFLTYFQNEAQLEKSRLLSDRFSAERPKGSFSTLEIQRTEQGDSAMYLCASSGGQGTNGNTIYFGEGSWLTVV.

The chain uses TRBV7-2 and TRBJ2-5, with TRBD2 matching 9 bases. CDR1 and CDR2 (germline): SGHTA, FQGNSA. V shed 4 bases and J 2 bases; nucleotides not matched to a gene: 2. CDR3 length: 14 amino acids. CDR3 protein: CASSYLAGQETQYF. The CDR3, as DNA: TGTGCCAGCAGCTACCTAGCGGGACAAGAGACCCAGTACTTC.

The chain uses TRBV7-1 and TRBJ1-5; D call uncertain. TRBV7-1 is classed as an ORF, of uncertain function. This CDR3 is built from 14 residues. V gave up 4 bases and J gave up 6 bases, with 13 bases separating them. The DNA for the CDR3 is TGTGCCAGCAGCTTACCGAGGGAGCGTCAGCCCCAGCATTTT. Translated: CASSLPRERQPQHF.

This clone was counted a few times. The CDR3 DNA is TGTGCCAGCTCACCCGGGACAGGCCTTGAACAGCCCCAGCATTTT. It yields the protein CASSPGTGLEQPQHF. The genes are TRBV18 and TRBJ1-5; TRBD1 aligns across 8 bases. V lost 3 bases and J lost 7; bases outside the gene matches: 8. The CDR3 runs 15 residues. Germline loops: CDR1 KGHSH, CDR2 LQKENI.

In DNA form, the CDR3 reads TGTGCCAGCAGTCCCGGGACAGGGGGCATAGATACGCAGTATTTT. This encodes CASSPGTGGIDTQYF. The chain links TRBV2 to TRBJ2-3, with 12 bases matching TRBD1. The CDR3 runs to 15 residues. Trimming removed 5 bases from V and 5 bases from J; junction bases left unmatched: 5. Per the germline V gene, CDR1 is SNHLY and CDR2 is FYNNEI.

As DNA, the CDR3 is TGTGCCAGCAGCTTAGAATCTGAGGGAACCGGGGAGCTGTTTTTT. Amino acids: CASSLESEGTGELFF. V and J are TRBV13 and TRBJ2-2; tentative D call: TRBD2 (5 bases). This CDR3 is 15 amino acids long. Germline-derived CDR1 and CDR2 are PRHDT and FYEKMQ (reference sequence). Trimming removed 1 base from V and 5 bases from J, with 11 bases in between.

The V call is TRBV7-9, the J call TRBJ1-5; D possibly corresponds to TRBD1 (6 bases). CDR3 length: 13 amino acids. Per the germline V gene, CDR1 is SEHNR and CDR2 is FQNEAQ (reference sequence). The ends were cut back, 5 bases at V and 4 bases at J, with 9 bases in the middle. CDR3 sequence (DNA): TGTGCCAGCAGCCGACAGGAGAATCAGCCCCAGCATTTT. It is translated as CASSRQENQPQHF.

This clone appeared a few times. The chain combines TRBV7-3 with TRBJ2-1; D gene unclear. V dropped 1 base and J dropped 3 bases, with 10 bases sitting between them. The CDR3 has 15 amino acids. CDR1 is SGHTA, CDR2 FQGTGA, per germline. The CDR3 loop reads CASSLSAQIYNEQFF. CDR3 sequence (DNA): TGTGCCAGCAGCTTAAGTGCCCAGATCTACAATGAGCAGTTCTTC. The whole variable domain, remainder taken from reference TRBV7-3 and TRBJ2-1, is GAGVSQTPSNKVTEKGKYVELRCDPISGHTALYWYRQSLGQGPEFLIYFQGTGAADDSGLPNDRFFAVRPEGSVSTLKIQRTERGDSAVYLCASSLSAQIYNEQFFGPGTRLTVL.

The rearrangement links TRBV18 to TRBJ2-6, with D possibly matching TRBD2 (5 bases). V lost 3 bases and J 1 base, leaving 7 bases between the germline ends. Germline CDR1 and CDR2: KGHSH and LQKENI. CDR3 length: 15 residues. The CDR3 DNA reads TGTGCCAGCTCACCGCGGGTGTCTGGGGCCAACGTCCTGACTTTC. Amino acids: CASSPRVSGANVLTF.

This clone was seen once. The chain uses TRBV6-5 and TRBJ2-7; 9 nucleotides agree with TRBD1. Germline CDR1 reads MNHEY; CDR2 reads SVGAGI. There are 14 residues in the CDR3. V trimming: 5 bases; J trimming: 7 bases; junction bases outside the gene matches: 9. CDR3 in amino acids: CASSLTGGSGEQYF. CDR3 DNA: TGTGCCAGCAGTCTTACAGGGGGCTCGGGGGAGCAGTACTTC.

V gene TRBV29-1 combines with J gene TRBJ1-1; TRBD1 is a possible D gene (6 bases). Trimming shortened V by 1 base and J by 10 bases, and 13 bases separated the two germline ends. The CDR3 sequence is 12 residues long. Germline CDR1 and CDR2: SQVTM and ANQGSEA. The DNA of the CDR3 is TGCAGCGTTGAAGGAGGGGGTTTAGGAGCTTTCTTT. It translates to CSVEGGGLGAFF.

This chain joins TRBV25-1 and TRBJ2-7; D is perhaps TRBD1 (6 bases). CDR1 MGHDK and CDR2 SYGVNS come from the germline V gene. The V end lost 3 bases, the J end lost 5 bases, and 17 bases lay between the germline ends. CDR3 length: 15 residues. CDR3 sequence (DNA): TGTGCCAGCAGTGACCGAGGGCAGGGGAGCGACGAGCAGTACTTC. The encoded protein is CASSDRGQGSDEQYF.

The chain carries TRBV7-8 and TRBJ2-7; possibly TRBD1 for D (6 bases). This CDR3 region has 13 residues. Germline V gives CDR1 SGHVS, CDR2 FQNEAQ. V was trimmed by 5 bases and J by 9 bases, leaving 17 bases between them. The CDR3: CASSPGQLLGQYF. CDR3 DNA: TGTGCCAGCAGCCCAGGACAGTTGCTCGGGCAGTACTTC.

J is TRBJ2-5 and V is TRBV7-9, with 7 positions matching TRBD2. V dropped 6 bases and J dropped 4; count of bases not matched to a gene: 14. The CDR3 is 16 residues long. The germline CDR1 and CDR2 sequences are SEHNR and FQNEAQ (reference sequence). CDR3 DNA sequence: TGTGCCAGCAGATCCTATAGCGGGCCAGCTCGAGAGACCCAGTACTTC. Protein: CASRSYSGPARETQYF. Based on the CDR3 plus reference TRBV7-9 and TRBJ2-5, the full variable domain is DTGVSQNPRHKITKRGQNVTFRCDPISEHNRLYWYRQTLGQGPEFLTYFQNEAQLEKSRLLSDRFSAERPKGSFSTLEIQRTEQGDSAMYLCASRSYSGPARETQYFGPGTRLLVL.

This clone was seen a few times. The chain links TRBV2 to TRBJ2-5, with TRBD2 matching 11 bases. Germline V CDR1 and CDR2: SNHLY, FYNNEI. This CDR3 region has 17 residues. Germline trimming cut 2 bases from V and 2 bases from J; bases unmatched to any gene: 7. The CDR3 spells CASSEYVLAGGQETQYF. The DNA of the CDR3 is TGTGCCAGCAGTGAATATGTCTTAGCGGGGGGGCAAGAGACCCAGTACTTC.